This entry lists 22 T cell receptor beta chains sequenced from one sample in a study of pediatric ulcerative colitis. Libraries were prepared by immunoSEQ multiplex PCR; TCRdb keeps only in-frame clonotypes and omits some of them. In the table there are 15,000 to 20,000 clones, less than 80% of which are singletons. The rectum was sampled with one to two pinch biopsies at colonoscopy. What was sequenced was gut tissue. Receptors were obtained from a girl aged 10 to 17 with moderate ulcerative colitis.

The chain joins TRBV7-9 to TRBJ1-1; D is undetermined. V lost 5 bases to trimming and J lost 1 base, with 11 bases between them. The CDR3 is 14 residues long. Germline V gene data show CDR1 as SEHNR and CDR2 as FQNEAQ (reference sequence). The CDR3 is CASSPPIRNTEAFF. The CDR3 nucleotides read TGTGCCAGCAGCCCCCCGATCCGGAACACTGAAGCTTTCTTT.

This clone is medium-sized by share. The V gene is TRBV10-3, the J gene TRBJ1-1; 7 bases are shared with TRBD1. CDR1 and CDR2 from the germline V gene are ENHRY and SYGVKD. The CDR3 spans 14 residues. V lost 4 bases, J lost 4 bases, and 6 bases stayed unmatched. The CDR3 sequence is CAISGGTVITEAFF. In nucleotides, the CDR3 is TGTGCCATCAGTGGGGGGACAGTAATCACTGAAGCTTTCTTT.

The gene calls are TRBV7-8 and TRBJ1-2; TRBD1 agrees at 8 bases. The CDR3 sequence is 13 residues long. Losses at the gene ends were 6 bases for V and 4 bases for J; bases not matched to a gene: 4. In germline, CDR1 is SGHVS, CDR2 FQNEAQ. CDR3 sequence (DNA): TGTGCCAGCAGATCCGGGACAGGCTATGGCTACACCTTC. It specifies CASRSGTGYGYTF.

V gene TRBV11-3 combines with J gene TRBJ2-3; the D gene is possibly TRBD2 (5 bases). Germline-derived CDR1 and CDR2 are SGHNT and YENEEA. There are 14 residues in the CDR3. Deletions cut 6 bases from V and 8 bases from J, with 18 bases between. The CDR3 bases are TGTGCCAGCAGTCCTAACACCGATCGGGGTACGCAGTATTTT. Translating it yields CASSPNTDRGTQYF. The full variable domain, completed using reference TRBV11-3 and TRBJ2-3, is EAGVVQSPRYKIIEKKQPVAFWCNPISGHNTLYWYLQNLGQGPELLIRYENEEAVDDSQLPKDRFSAERLKGVDSTLKIQPAELGDSAVYLCASSPNTDRGTQYFGPGTRLTVL.

The chain has TRBV5-5 and TRBJ1-5, with D possibly TRBD1 on 6 matching bases. This CDR3 is 14 amino acids long. In germline, CDR1 is SGHKS, CDR2 YYEKEE (reference sequence). V lost 4 bases and J lost 4, with 12 bases in between. This chain's CDR3 is CASSLGGANQPQHF. The CDR3 DNA reads TGTGCCAGCAGCCTAGGGGGGGCAAATCAGCCCCAGCATTTT.

This clone was recorded only once. The V and J genes are TRBV29-1 and TRBJ1-1, with D unresolved. V dropped 6 bases and J dropped 0 bases, with 17 bases sitting between them. The CDR3 is made up of 15 amino acids. Germline assignment: CDR1 SQVTM and CDR2 ANQGSEA. DNA for the CDR3: TGCAGCGTCCTGGGCTTAGGTGGGATGAACACTGAAGCTTTCTTT. Its translation: CSVLGLGGMNTEAFF.

This clone was observed once. The chain is built from TRBV19 and TRBJ1-6, with D perhaps matching TRBD1 (6 bases). The ends were cut back, 2 bases at V and 7 bases at J, with 6 bases in the middle. Looked up from germline, CDR1 is LNHDA and CDR2 is SQIVND (reference sequence). The CDR3 is 13 residues long. CDR3 residues: CASSITGNSPLHF. As DNA, the CDR3 is TGTGCCAGTAGTATAACAGGGAATTCACCCCTCCACTTT.

V is TRBV7-9 and J is TRBJ2-2; 8 nucleotides align to TRBD1. V lost 1 base to trimming and J lost 3 bases; unmatched junction nucleotides: 4. From germline, CDR1 is SEHNR and CDR2 FQNEAQ (reference sequence). The CDR3 runs to 16 residues. Here the CDR3 reads CASSLEGTGDTGELFF. For the CDR3, the DNA is TGTGCCAGCAGCTTAGAGGGGACAGGCGACACCGGGGAGCTGTTTTTT.

CDR3 DNA sequence: TGTGCCTGGAGGGAATTGACAGGACTCAATGGCTACACCTTC. Encoded protein: CAWRELTGLNGYTF. The rearrangement joins TRBV30 to TRBJ1-2, with D maybe TRBD1 (6 bases). The V end was cut by 3 bases, the J end by 6 bases, with 17 bases between. Germline CDR1 and CDR2: GTSNPN and SVGIG (reference sequence). This CDR3 spans 14 amino acids.

The chain carries TRBV27 and TRBJ1-2; 7 positions agree with TRBD1. The CDR3 is 13 residues long. Germline V gene sequence: CDR1 MNHEY, CDR2 SMNVEV (reference sequence). V dropped 7 bases and J dropped 3; count of bases not matched to a gene: 5. This CDR3 reads CASKTGTDYGYTF. The DNA of the CDR3 is TGTGCCAGCAAAACCGGGACAGACTATGGCTACACCTTC.

This rearrangement joins TRBV29-1 to TRBJ1-2; D is uncertain. V was pared by 0 bases and J by 8 bases, with 10 bases between. Germline assignment: CDR1 SQVTM and CDR2 ANQGSEA. The length of the CDR3 is 12 residues. The CDR3 here is CSVEDYTGGYTF. The CDR3 DNA follows: TGCAGCGTTGAAGATTATACTGGAGGCTACACCTTC.

Of note for this clone: The same CDR3 is also encoded by other DNA sequences in this sample. The chain carries TRBV6-5 and TRBJ1-5; D is ambiguous. The CDR3 length is 15 residues. Trimming shortened V by 6 bases and J by 1 base, and 13 bases separated the two germline ends. Germline-derived CDR1 and CDR2 are MNHEY and SVGAGI. The CDR3 region has the DNA TGTGCCAGCAGGCAAGATGGGTGGAGCAATCAGCCCCAGCATTTT. Protein: CASRQDGWSNQPQHF.

This clone was counted only a few times. The V call is TRBV10-3, the J call TRBJ1-1; 8 bases map to TRBD1. Trimming took 8 bases from V and 7 from J; bases not matched to a gene: 9. This CDR3 spans 13 amino acids. Per germline, CDR1 ENHRY and CDR2 SYGVKD. The CDR3 is CAIHPTGVGEAFF. As DNA, the CDR3 is TGTGCCATCCATCCGACAGGGGTGGGTGAAGCTTTCTTT.

The chain couples TRBV5-1 to TRBJ1-2, with a tentative D call TRBD1 (6 bases). The CDR3 runs 17 residues. V lost 0 bases to trimming and J lost 4 bases, with 19 bases between them. Germline loops: CDR1 SGHRS, CDR2 YFSETQ. Here the CDR3 DNA reads TGCGCCAGCAGCTTGGGAAGACAGGCACCAGGTCCCTATGGCTACACCTTC. It specifies CASSLGRQAPGPYGYTF.

The chain joins TRBV28 to TRBJ2-2; D unclear. The V end was cut by 5 bases, the J end by 4 bases, with 5 bases between. Germline V CDR1 and CDR2: MDHEN, SYDVKM. The CDR3 runs to 12 residues. CDR3 nucleotides: TGTGCCAGCAGTCCAAGCACCGGGGAGCTGTTTTTT. As protein: CASSPSTGELFF.

The gene calls are TRBV4-2 and TRBJ1-2; 10 nucleotides agree with TRBD1. The CDR3 runs 18 residues. V shed 1 base and J 1 base; nucleotides not matched to a gene: 9. CDR1 and CDR2 (germline): LGHNA, YNFKEQ. CDR3 in amino acids: CASSQVRGTGALNYGYTF. CDR3 in DNA: TGTGCCAGCAGCCAAGTCAGGGGGACAGGGGCGCTTAACTATGGCTACACCTTC.

This clone was counted a few times. The chain employs TRBV6-5 and TRBJ1-5, with no clear D. V lost 6 bases, J lost 0 bases, and 6 bases lay in between. CDR1 is MNHEY, CDR2 SVGAGI, per germline. This CDR3 has 13 residues. Here the CDR3 DNA reads TGTGCCAGCAGGGGTAATAGCAATCAGCCCCAGCATTTT. This encodes CASRGNSNQPQHF.

By proportion, this clone is medium-sized (0.01 to 0.1%). V and J are TRBV5-1 and TRBJ1-2; D not certain. Trimming removed 4 bases from V and 3 bases from J, with 13 bases in between. Germline lookup yields CDR1 SGHRS and CDR2 YFSETQ. This CDR3 has 14 amino acids. Here the CDR3 reads CASSPQRQYYGYTF. CDR3 DNA sequence: TGCGCCAGCAGCCCACAGCGGCAGTACTATGGCTACACCTTC. The full variable domain, completed using reference TRBV5-1 and TRBJ1-2, is KAGVTQTPRYLIKTRGQQVTLSCSPISGHRSVSWYQQTPGQGLQFLFEYFSETQRNKGNFPGRFSGRQFSNSRSEMNVSTLELGDSALYLCASSPQRQYYGYTFGSGTRLTVV.

The chain links TRBV6-4 to TRBJ2-1; possible D gene TRBD1, 5 bases. The CDR3 contains 19 residues. V was cut by 6 bases and J by 1 base, with 25 bases left in between. CDR1 MRHNA and CDR2 SNTAGT come from the germline V gene. The CDR3 coding sequence is TGTGCCAGCAGCGGCCCTGGGCGATTGGGGCTTAAGTCCTACAATGAGCAGTTCTTC. Its protein is CASSGPGRLGLKSYNEQFF.

This clone was seen a handful of times. CDR3 in amino acids: CASSAGPAYEQYF. The CDR3 DNA is TGTGCCAGCAGCGCCGGGCCGGCATACGAGCAGTACTTC. This chain links TRBV7-3 with TRBJ2-7, with no clear D. In germline, CDR1 is SGHTA, CDR2 FQGTGA. V gave up 5 bases and J gave up 4 bases, with 12 bases separating them. The CDR3 is 13 amino acids.

J is TRBJ2-7 and V is TRBV19; unclear D gene. Germline assignment: CDR1 LNHDA and CDR2 SQIVND (reference sequence). The CDR3 has 15 amino acids. V was trimmed by 3 bases and J by 0 bases, leaving 12 bases between them. The CDR3 nucleotides read TGTGCCAGTAGTATGGTTTCCCGCAGCTCCTACGAGCAGTACTTC. Translation: CASSMVSRSSYEQYF.

The CDR3 coding sequence is TGTGCCAGCAGCTTGGCCCTGCTATTGTACGACAATGAGCAGTTCTTC. This sequence encodes CASSLALLLYDNEQFF. This chain links TRBV5-6 with TRBJ2-1; no definite D call. V was pared by 0 bases and J by 5 bases, with 15 bases between. Looked up from germline, CDR1 is SGHDT and CDR2 is YYEEEE. This CDR3 has 16 amino acids.